This TCR beta chain came from a study of Ad26.COV2.S vaccination and SARS-CoV-2 variants. Overall study: Donor allocation was to the COV1001 Ad26.COV2.S trial arm. Ad26.COV2.S was injected intramuscularly once or twice, 56 days apart. Findings and caveats of the study: Total T cell responses were possibly underestimated by TCR breadth and depth analyses.

This CDR3 has 12 amino acids. Trimming took 3 bases from V and 9 from J, leaving 11 bases between them. The V gene's germline CDR1 is ENHRY and CDR2 SYGVKD. This clone has only one observation. Its matching antigen is unknown. Treatment defined: roughly 20 received Ad26.COV2.S at low or high dose, single or two shots; about 5 received placebo; per-sample allocation not given. Sampling took place 63 days after the first vaccine or placebo injection. Ad26.COV2.S expressed prefusion-stabilized spike from the original Wuhan strain. Clones were read by immunoSEQ multiplex PCR, and TCRdb kept only the in-frame ones, dropping some. The sample carries some 460,000 clones, about 88% recorded once.

This chain links TRBV10-3 with TRBJ1-2, with D possibly matching TRBD1 (5 bases). Sequencing was performed on peripheral blood, taken in a trial of Ad26.COV2.S vaccine versus placebo. This receptor was obtained from a person aged 18-65 years who received the Ad26.COV2.S COVID-19 vaccine or a placebo. The CDR3 bases are TGTGCCATCAGTGAAGCCGGGGCACGCTACACCTTC. Encoded protein: CAISEAGARYTF.